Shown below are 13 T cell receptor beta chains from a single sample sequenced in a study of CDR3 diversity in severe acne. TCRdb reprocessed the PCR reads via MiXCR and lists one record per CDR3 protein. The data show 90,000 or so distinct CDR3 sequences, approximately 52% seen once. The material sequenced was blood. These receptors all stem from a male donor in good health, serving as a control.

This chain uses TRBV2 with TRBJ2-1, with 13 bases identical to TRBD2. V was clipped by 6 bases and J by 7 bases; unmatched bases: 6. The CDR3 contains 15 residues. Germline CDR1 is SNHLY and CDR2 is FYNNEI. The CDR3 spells CASRFGTSGVNEQFF. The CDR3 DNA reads TGTGCCAGCAGGTTTGGGACTAGCGGGGTGAATGAGCAGTTCTTC.

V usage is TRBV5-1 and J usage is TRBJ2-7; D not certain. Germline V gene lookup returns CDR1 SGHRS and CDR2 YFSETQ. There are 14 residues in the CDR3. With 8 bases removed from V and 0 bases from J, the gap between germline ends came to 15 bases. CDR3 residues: CASSRRLGSYEQYF. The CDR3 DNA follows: TGCGCCAGTAGTCGTCGCTTGGGCTCCTACGAGCAGTACTTC.

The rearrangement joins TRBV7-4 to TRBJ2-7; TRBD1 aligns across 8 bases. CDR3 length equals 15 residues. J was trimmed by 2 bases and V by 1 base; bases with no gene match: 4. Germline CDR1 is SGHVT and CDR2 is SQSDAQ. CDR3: CASSLGRTGTYEQYF. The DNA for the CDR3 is TGTGCCAGCAGCTTAGGCAGGACAGGGACCTACGAGCAGTACTTC.

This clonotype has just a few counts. The CDR3 protein is CASTLTGGAYGYTF. CDR3 DNA sequence: TGTGCCAGTACCTTGACAGGGGGCGCTTATGGCTACACCTTC. V usage is TRBV19 and J usage is TRBJ1-2; TRBD1 matches 10 bases. Germline CDR1 is LNHDA and CDR2 is SQIVND (reference sequence). This CDR3 has 14 residues. J lost 5 bases, V lost 7 bases, and 7 bases had no gene match.

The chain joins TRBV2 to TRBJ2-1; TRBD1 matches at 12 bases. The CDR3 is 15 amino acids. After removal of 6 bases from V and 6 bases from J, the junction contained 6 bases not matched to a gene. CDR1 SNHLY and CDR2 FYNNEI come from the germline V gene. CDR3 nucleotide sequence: TGTGCCAGCAGCGATCCGGGACAGGGGGCCAATGAGCAGTTCTTC. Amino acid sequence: CASSDPGQGANEQFF.

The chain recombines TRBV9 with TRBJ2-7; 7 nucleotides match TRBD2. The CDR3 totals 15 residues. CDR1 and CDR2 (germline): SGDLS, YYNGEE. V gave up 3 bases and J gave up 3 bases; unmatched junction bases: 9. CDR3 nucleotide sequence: TGTGCCAGCAGCGGTCTGGGGACTATAAACTACGAGCAGTACTTC. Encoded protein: CASSGLGTINYEQYF. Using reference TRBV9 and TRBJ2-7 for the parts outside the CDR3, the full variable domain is DSGVTQTPKHLITATGQRVTLRCSPRSGDLSVYWYQQSLDQGLQFLIQYYNGEERAKGNILERFSAQQFPDLHSELNLSSLELGDSALYFCASSGLGTINYEQYFGPGTRLTVT.

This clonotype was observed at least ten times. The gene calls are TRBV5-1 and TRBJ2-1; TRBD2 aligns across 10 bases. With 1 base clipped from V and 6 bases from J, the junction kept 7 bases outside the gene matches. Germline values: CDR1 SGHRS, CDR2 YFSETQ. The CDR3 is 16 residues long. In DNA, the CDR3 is TGCGCCAGCAGCTTGCTGTCTAGCGGGAGCCTCAATGAGCAGTTCTTC. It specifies CASSLLSSGSLNEQFF.

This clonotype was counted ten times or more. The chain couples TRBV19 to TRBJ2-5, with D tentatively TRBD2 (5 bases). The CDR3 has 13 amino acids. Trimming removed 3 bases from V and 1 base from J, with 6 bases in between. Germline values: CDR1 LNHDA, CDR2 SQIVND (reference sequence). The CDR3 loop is CASSMDFQETQYF. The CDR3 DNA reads TGTGCCAGTAGTATGGACTTCCAAGAGACCCAGTACTTC.

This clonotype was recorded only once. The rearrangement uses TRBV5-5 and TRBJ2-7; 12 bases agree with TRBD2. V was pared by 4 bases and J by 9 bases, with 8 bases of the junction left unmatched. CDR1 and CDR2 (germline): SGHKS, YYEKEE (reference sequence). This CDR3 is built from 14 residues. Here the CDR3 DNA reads TGTGCCAGCAGCGAGGGACTAGCGGGTGGGGCGCAGTACTTC. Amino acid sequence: CASSEGLAGGAQYF. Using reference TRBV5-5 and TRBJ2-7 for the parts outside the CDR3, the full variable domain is DAGVTQSPTHLIKTRGQQVTLRCSPISGHKSVSWYQQVLGQGPQFIFQYYEKEERGRGNFPDRFSARQFPNYSSELNVNALLLGDSALYLCASSEGLAGGAQYFGPGTRLTVT.

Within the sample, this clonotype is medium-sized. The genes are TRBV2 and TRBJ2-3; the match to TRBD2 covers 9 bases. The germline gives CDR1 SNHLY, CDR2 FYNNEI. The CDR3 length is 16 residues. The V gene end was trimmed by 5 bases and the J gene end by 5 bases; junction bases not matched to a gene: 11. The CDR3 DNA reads TGTGCCAGCAGTTTCGATATAGCGGGAGTGGTAGATACGCAGTATTTT. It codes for CASSFDIAGVVDTQYF.

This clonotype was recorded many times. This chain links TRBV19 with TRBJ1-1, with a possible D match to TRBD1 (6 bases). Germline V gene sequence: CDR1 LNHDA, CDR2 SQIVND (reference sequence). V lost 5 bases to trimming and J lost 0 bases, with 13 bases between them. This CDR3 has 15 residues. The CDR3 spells CASSEDRSMNTEAFF. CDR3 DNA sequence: TGTGCCAGTAGTGAGGACAGATCCATGAACACTGAAGCTTTCTTT. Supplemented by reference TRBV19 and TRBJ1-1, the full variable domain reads DGGITQSPKYLFRKEGQNVTLSCEQNLNHDAMYWYRQDPGQGLRLIYYSQIVNDFQKGDIAEGYSVSREKKESFPLTVTSAQKNPTAFYLCASSEDRSMNTEAFFGQGTRLTVV.

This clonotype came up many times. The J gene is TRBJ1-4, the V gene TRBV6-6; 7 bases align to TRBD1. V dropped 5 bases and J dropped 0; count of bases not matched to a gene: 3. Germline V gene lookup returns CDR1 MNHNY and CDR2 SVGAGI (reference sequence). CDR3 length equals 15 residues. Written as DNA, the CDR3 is TGTGCCAGCAGTCCCGGACAGGCAACTAATGAAAAACTGTTTTTT. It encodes CASSPGQATNEKLFF.

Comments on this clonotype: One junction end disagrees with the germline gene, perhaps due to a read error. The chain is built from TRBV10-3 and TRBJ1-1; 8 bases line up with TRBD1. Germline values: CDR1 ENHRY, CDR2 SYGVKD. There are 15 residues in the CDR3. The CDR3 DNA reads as TGTGCCAGCAGTGGACCAGGGGGCGATAGCACTGAAGCTTTCTTT. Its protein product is CASSGPGGDSTEAFF.